Here is one T cell receptor (beta chain) with its context. The data were produced by immunoSEQ multiplex PCR, yet TCRdb's version contains in-frame clones alone and is incomplete. The data contain under 65,000 clones, 91% of them singletons. The record originates from a study of control samples from healthy donors and cancer patients. The junction had 14 bases not matched to a gene; V was cut back by 3 bases and J by 3 bases. The CDR3 spans 19 residues. Germline lookup yields CDR1 SGHKS and CDR2 YYEKEE (reference sequence). The clonotype was recovered from a man aged 25-45 years with colorectal cancer. Sequenced input: PBMCs. The V gene is TRBV5-5, the J gene TRBJ2-1; 11 nucleotides agree with TRBD2. The CDR3 region is CASSSGVLAGEIDYNEQFF. In DNA, the CDR3 is TGTGCCAGCAGCTCCGGAGTACTAGCGGGGGAAATCGACTACAATGAGCAGTTCTTC. The variable domain in full, with the rest retrieved from reference TRBV5-5 and TRBJ2-1, is DAGVTQSPTHLIKTRGQQVTLRCSPISGHKSVSWYQQVLGQGPQFIFQYYEKEERGRGNFPDRFSARQFPNYSSELNVNALLLGDSALYLCASSSGVLAGEIDYNEQFFGPGTRLTVL.